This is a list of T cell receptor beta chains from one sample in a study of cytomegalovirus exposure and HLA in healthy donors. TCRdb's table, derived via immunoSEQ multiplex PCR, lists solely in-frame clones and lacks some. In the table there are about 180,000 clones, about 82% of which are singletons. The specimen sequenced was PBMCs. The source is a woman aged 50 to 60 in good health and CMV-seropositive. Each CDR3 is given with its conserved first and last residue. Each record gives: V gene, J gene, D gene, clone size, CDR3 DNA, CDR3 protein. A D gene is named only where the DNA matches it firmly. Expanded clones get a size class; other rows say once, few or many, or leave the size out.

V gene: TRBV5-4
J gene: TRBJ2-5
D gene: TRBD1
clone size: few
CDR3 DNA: TGTGCCAGCACAAGGACAGGGCAAGAGACCCAGTACTTC
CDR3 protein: CASTRTGQETQYF

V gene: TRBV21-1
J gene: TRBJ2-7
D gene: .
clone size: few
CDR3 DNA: TGTGCCAGCATCCGGGACAGGGCTCACGAGCAGTACTTC
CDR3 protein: CASIRDRAHEQYF

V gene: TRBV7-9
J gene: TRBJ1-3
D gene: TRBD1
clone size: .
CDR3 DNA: TGTGCCAGCAGTGAGCCGGGACAGGGCTCTGGAAACACCATATATTTT
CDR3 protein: CASSEPGQGSGNTIYF

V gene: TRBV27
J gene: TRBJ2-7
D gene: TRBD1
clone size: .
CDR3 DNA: TGTGCCACCACCAGGGGGACAGGGGTCCACGAGCAGTACTTC
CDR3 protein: CATTRGTGVHEQYF

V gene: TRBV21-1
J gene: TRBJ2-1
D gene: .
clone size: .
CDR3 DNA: TGTGCCAGCAGCATAGCCGGGATTATCTACTACAATGAGCAGTTCTTC
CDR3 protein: CASSIAGIIYYNEQFF

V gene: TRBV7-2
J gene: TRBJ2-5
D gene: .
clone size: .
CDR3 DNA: TGTGCCAGCAGCTTAGGGGCAGAAGAGACCCAGTACTTC
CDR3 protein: CASSLGAEETQYF

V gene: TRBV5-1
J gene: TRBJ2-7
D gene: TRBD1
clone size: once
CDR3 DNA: TGCGCCAGCAGCTTGGGACAGGGTTTTTACGAGCAGTACTTC
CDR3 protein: CASSLGQGFYEQYF

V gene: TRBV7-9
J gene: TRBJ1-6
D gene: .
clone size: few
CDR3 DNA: TGTGCCAGCAGCCCTTGGGGCGGGGACTATCCCTTT
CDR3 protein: CASSPWGGDYPF

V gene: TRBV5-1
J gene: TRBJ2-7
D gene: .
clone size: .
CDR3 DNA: TGCGCCAGCAGTATGAGTCTGGGACAGCGGGCCTACGAGCAGTACTTC
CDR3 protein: CASSMSLGQRAYEQYF

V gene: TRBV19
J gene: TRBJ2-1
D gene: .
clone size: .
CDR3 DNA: TGTGCCACCAACCGCGGGGCTAGCGCCACGAGTGGGCAGTTCTTC
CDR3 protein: CATNRGASATSGQFF

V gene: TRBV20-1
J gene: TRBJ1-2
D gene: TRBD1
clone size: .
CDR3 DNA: TGCAGTCCACGGACAGGCGATGGCTACACCTTC
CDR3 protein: CSPRTGDGYTF

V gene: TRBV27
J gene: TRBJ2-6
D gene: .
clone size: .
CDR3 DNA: TGTGCCAGCAGTACGACGAGGTTAGCCCTCTTCTCTGGGGCCAACGTCCTGACTTTC
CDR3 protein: CASSTTRLALFSGANVLTF

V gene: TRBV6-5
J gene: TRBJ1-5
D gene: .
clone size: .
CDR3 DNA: TGTGCCAGCAGTTCCTTAGGGGAGCCCCAGCATTTT
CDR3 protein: CASSSLGEPQHF

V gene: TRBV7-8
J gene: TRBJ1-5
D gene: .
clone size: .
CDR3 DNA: TGTGCCAGCAGCTTAGACAGTAATCAGCCCCAGCATTTT
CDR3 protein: CASSLDSNQPQHF

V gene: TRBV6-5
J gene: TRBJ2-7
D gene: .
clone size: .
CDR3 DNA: TGTGCCAGCAGTTACTCAATGACTTACGAGCAGTACTTC
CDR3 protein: CASSYSMTYEQYF

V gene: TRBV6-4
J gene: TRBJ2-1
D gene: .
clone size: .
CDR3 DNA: TGTGCCAGCAGTGACCCCCCCAGGATTGAGCAGTTCTTC
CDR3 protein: CASSDPPRIEQFF

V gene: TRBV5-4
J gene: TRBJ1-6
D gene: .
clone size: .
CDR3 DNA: TGTGCCAGCAGCTTACTGACAGGCCCTTATAATTCACCCCTCCACTTT
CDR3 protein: CASSLLTGPYNSPLHF

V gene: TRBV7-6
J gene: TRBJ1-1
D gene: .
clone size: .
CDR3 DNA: TGTGCCAGCAGCTTAGTCGGGGGAGGCCCTTCGGACGGGACTGAAGCTTTCTTT
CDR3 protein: CASSLVGGGPSDGTEAFF

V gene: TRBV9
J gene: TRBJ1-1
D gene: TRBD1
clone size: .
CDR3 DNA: TGTGCCAGCAGCGTAGGGTCCACAGGGGATGGTGTGAACACTGAAGCTTTCTTT
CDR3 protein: CASSVGSTGDGVNTEAFF

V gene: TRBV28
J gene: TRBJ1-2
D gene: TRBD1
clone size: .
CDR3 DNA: TGTGCCAGCAGCACAAGGGTGGGAGACAGGGGAGACTATGGCTACACCTTC
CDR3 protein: CASSTRVGDRGDYGYTF

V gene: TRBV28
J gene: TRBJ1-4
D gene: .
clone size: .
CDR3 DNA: TGTGCCAGCAGCCCTTCCGGACGCCGGGGTGAAAAACTGTTTTTT
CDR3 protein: CASSPSGRRGEKLFF

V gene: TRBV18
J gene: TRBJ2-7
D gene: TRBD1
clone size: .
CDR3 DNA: TGTGCCAGCTTCCGGGACAGGGGAGGCGAGCAGTACTTC
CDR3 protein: CASFRDRGGEQYF

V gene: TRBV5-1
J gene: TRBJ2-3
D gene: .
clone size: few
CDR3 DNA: TGCGCCAGCAGCACAACTAGCCAAGATACGCAGTATTTT
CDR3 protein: CASSTTSQDTQYF

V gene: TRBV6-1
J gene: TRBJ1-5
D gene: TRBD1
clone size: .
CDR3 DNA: TGTGCCAGCAGTGAGGGCAGGGGGAGCGATCAGCCCCAGCATTTT
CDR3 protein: CASSEGRGSDQPQHF

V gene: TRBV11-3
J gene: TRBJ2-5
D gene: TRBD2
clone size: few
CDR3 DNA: TGTGCCAGCAGCCGGACTAGTGCGTACCAAGAGACCCAGTACTTC
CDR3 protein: CASSRTSAYQETQYF

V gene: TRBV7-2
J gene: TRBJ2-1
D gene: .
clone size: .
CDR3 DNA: TGTGCCAGCAGCAAAGCGACTCAACGGTCCTACAATGAGCAGTTCTTC
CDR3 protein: CASSKATQRSYNEQFF

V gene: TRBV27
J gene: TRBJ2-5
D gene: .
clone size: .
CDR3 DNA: TGTGCCAGCAGTCTTACCCCCGGAGGGCAAGAGACCCAGTACTTC
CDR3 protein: CASSLTPGGQETQYF

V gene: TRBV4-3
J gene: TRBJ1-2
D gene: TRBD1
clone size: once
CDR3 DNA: TGCGCCAGCAGCCAGTCTATTGGACAGGGGGCATATGGCTACACCTTC
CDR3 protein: CASSQSIGQGAYGYTF

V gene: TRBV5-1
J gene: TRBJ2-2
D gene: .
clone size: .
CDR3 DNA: TGCGCCAGCTCGAGGGACTCCTTGAACACCGGGGAGCTGTTTTTT
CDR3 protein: CASSRDSLNTGELFF

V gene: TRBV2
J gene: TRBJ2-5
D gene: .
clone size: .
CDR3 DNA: TGTGCCAGCAAGACTAGGTCCACAGAGACCCAGTACTTC
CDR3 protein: CASKTRSTETQYF

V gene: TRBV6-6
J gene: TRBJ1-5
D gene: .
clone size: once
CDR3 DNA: TGTGCCAGCAGTTACCCGACGGGTAGCAATCAGCCCCAGCATTTT
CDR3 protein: CASSYPTGSNQPQHF

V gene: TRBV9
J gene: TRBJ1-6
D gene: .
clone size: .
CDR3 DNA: TGTGCCAGCAGCTTAACGACAGTCAAGGGGAATTCACCCCTCCACTTT
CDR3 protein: CASSLTTVKGNSPLHF

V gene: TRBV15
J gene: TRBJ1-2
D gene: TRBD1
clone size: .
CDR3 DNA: TGTGCCACCAGCAGAGAATTCACAGGGGCGTATGGCTACACCTTC
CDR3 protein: CATSREFTGAYGYTF

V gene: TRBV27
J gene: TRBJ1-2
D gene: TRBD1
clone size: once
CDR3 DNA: TGTGCCAGCAGTTTCCCAGGGGGCGGCGGCTACACCTTC
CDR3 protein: CASSFPGGGGYTF

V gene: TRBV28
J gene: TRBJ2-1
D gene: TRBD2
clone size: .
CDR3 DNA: TGTGCCAGCAGTTTACCAGCGGGAGGGCCTACTAATGAGCAGTTCTTC
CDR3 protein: CASSLPAGGPTNEQFF

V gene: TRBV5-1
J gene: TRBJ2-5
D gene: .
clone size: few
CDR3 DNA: TGCGCCAGCACGGAGGGAGCGGTGCCCGGTTCGCAGTACTTC
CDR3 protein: CASTEGAVPGSQYF

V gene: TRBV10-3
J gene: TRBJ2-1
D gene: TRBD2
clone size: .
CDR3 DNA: TGTGCCACCACCTTCCAGACTAGCGGCACCTACAATGAGCAGTTCTTC
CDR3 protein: CATTFQTSGTYNEQFF